Below, 3 T cell receptor beta chains from the same sample are listed, as sequenced in a study of beta chain features in type 1 diabetes. What was sequenced were expressed TCRB transcripts, since all of the isolated RNA had been reverse transcribed. Here immunoSEQ multiplex PCR was the method, and the copy in TCRdb shows in-frame clones only, minus some. The sample consists of under 400,000 clones, around a fifth of them appearing once. Sequencing input: naive CD4+ T cells from blood. The receptors were sampled from a woman aged 18-30 years in good health.

The chain recombines TRBV7-2 with TRBJ2-1; D unclear. The CDR3 is 14 amino acids. Trimming shortened V by 0 bases and J by 12 bases, and 15 bases separated the two germline ends. The germline V gene has CDR1 SGHTA and CDR2 FQGNSA. The CDR3 spells CASSLAIARPMQFF. The CDR3 DNA reads TGTGCCAGCAGCTTAGCGATCGCGAGGCCGATGCAGTTCTTC.

The chain uses TRBV19 and TRBJ2-1, with a possible D match to TRBD1 (6 bases). Germline assignment: CDR1 LNHDA and CDR2 SQIVND (reference sequence). Deletions cut 6 bases from V and 9 bases from J, with 18 bases between. The CDR3 length is 14 residues. CDR3 sequence (DNA): TGTGCCAGTAGCGTGGGGGCAGGCTCGGGTGAGCAGTTCTTC. As protein: CASSVGAGSGEQFF.

V usage is TRBV4-3 and J usage is TRBJ2-1, with TRBD2 identical over 7 bases. This CDR3 contains 14 residues. The V gene's germline CDR1 is LGHNA and CDR2 YSLEER. V lost 4 bases and J lost 1; bases outside the gene matches: 1. Written as DNA, the CDR3 is TGCGCCAGCAGCCCGGGGGGATCCTACAATGAGCAGTTCTTC. The encoded protein is CASSPGGSYNEQFF.